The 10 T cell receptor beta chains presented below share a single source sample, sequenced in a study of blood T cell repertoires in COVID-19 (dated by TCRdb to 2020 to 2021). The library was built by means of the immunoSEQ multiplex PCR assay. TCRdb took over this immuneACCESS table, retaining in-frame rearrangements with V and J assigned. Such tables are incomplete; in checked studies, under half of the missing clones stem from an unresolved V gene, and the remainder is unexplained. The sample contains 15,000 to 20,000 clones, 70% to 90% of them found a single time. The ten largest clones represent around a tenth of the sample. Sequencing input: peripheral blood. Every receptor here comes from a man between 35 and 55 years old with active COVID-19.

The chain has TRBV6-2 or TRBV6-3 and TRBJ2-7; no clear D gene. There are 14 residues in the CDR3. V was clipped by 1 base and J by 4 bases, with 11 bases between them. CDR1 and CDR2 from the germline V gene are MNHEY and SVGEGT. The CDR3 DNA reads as TGTGCCAGCAGTTACTTTCCACCCGCGTACGAGCAGTACTTC. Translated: CASSYFPPAYEQYF.

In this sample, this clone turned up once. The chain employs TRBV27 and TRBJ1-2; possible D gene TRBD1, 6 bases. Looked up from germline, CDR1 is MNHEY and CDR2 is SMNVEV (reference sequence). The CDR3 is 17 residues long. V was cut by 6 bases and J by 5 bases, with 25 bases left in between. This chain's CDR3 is CASRPGIKWGLGYGYTF. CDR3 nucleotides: TGTGCCAGCAGACCGGGGATAAAGTGGGGGCTTGGGTATGGCTACACCTTC.

The CDR3 region has the DNA TGTGCCAGCAGCCGGGGGCTATTTGGGCAGGTGGGTTCCTACGAGCAGTACTTC. Encoded protein: CASSRGLFGQVGSYEQYF. This chain links TRBV7-8 with TRBJ2-7; possibly TRBD1 or TRBD2 for D (6 bases each). Germline CDR1 SGHVS, CDR2 FQNEAQ. The V end was cut by 5 bases, the J end by 1 base, with 24 bases between. The CDR3 covers 18 residues.

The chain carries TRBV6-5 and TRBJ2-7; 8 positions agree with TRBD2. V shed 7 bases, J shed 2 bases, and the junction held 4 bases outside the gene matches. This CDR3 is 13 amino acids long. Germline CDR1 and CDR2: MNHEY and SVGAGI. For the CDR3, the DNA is TGTGCCAGCATAAAGCGGGAGCCCTACGAGCAGTACTTC. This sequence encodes CASIKREPYEQYF.

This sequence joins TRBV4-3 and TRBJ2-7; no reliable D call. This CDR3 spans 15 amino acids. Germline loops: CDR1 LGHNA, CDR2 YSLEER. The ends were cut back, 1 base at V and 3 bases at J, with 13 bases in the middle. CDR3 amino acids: CASSQGQRGGYEQYF. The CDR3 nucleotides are TGCGCCAGCAGCCAAGGCCAGAGAGGCGGCTACGAGCAGTACTTC.

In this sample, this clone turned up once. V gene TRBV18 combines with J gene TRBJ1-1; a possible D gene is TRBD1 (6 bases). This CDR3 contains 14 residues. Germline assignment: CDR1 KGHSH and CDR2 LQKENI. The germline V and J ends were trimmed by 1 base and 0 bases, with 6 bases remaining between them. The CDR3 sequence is CASSPRQVNTEAFF. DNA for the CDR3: TGTGCCAGCTCACCACGACAGGTGAACACTGAAGCTTTCTTT.

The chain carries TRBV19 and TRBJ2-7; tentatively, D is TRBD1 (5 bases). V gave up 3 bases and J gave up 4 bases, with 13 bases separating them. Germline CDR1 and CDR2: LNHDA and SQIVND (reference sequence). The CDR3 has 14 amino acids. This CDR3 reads CASSIVQGPYEQYF. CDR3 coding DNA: TGTGCCAGTAGTATCGTTCAGGGCCCATACGAGCAGTACTTC.

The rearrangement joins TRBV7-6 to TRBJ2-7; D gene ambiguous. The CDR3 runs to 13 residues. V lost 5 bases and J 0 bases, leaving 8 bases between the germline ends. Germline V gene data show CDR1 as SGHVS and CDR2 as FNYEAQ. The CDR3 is CASSHSSSYEQYF. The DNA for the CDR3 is TGTGCCAGCAGCCATAGTAGCTCCTACGAGCAGTACTTC.

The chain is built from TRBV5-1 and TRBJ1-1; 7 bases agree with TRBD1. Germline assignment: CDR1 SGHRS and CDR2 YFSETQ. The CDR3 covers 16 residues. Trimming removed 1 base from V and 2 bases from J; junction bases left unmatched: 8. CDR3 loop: CASSLPLGGGNTEAFF. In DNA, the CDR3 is TGCGCCAGCAGCTTGCCACTTGGAGGGGGCAACACTGAAGCTTTCTTT.

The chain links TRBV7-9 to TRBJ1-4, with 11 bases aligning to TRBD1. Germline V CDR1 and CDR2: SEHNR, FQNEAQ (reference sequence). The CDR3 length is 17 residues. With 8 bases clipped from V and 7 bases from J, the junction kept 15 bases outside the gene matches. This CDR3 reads CASSPGQGVGLGEKLFF. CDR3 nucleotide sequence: TGTGCCAGCTCGCCGGGACAGGGGGTTGGGCTGGGTGAAAAACTGTTTTTT. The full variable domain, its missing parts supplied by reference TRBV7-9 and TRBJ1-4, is DTGVSQNPRHKITKRGQNVTFRCDPISEHNRLYWYRQTLGQGPEFLTYFQNEAQLEKSRLLSDRFSAERPKGSFSTLEIQRTEQGDSAMYLCASSPGQGVGLGEKLFFGSGTQLSVL.